The 28 T cell receptor beta chains below were found in one sample sequenced in a study of radiotherapy plus CTLA-4 blockade in lung cancer. Assay: immunoSEQ multiplex PCR; the TCRdb copy retains only in-frame clones and omits some. The sample contains around 99,000 clones, 88% of which appear only once. This material consisted of peripheral blood, taken from a patient treated with radiotherapy plus ipilimumab. The receptors were sampled from a human donor with non-small cell lung cancer that progressed on radiotherapy plus ipilimumab.

This chain connects TRBV6-5 to TRBJ1-1, with D possibly matching TRBD1 (5 bases). CDR1 MNHEY and CDR2 SVGAGI come from the germline V gene. There are 15 residues in the CDR3. Trimming pared 2 bases from V and 5 bases from J, leaving 15 bases between. This CDR3 is CASSYTTDWRTEAFF. CDR3 coding DNA: TGTGCCAGCAGTTACACGACAGATTGGCGAACTGAAGCTTTCTTT.

This chain uses TRBV18 with TRBJ1-2; TRBD1 is a possible D gene (6 bases). Germline CDR1 is KGHSH and CDR2 is LQKENI. V lost 3 bases, J lost 12 bases, and 14 bases lay in between. The CDR3 has 12 amino acids. CDR3 coding DNA: TGTGCCAGCTCACCCGGACAGTCCTCGGACACCTTC. This codes for CASSPGQSSDTF.

The chain recombines TRBV27 with TRBJ1-1, with 7 bases fitting TRBD1. After removal of 6 bases from V and 3 bases from J, the junction contained 4 bases not matched to a gene. CDR1 and CDR2 (germline): MNHEY, SMNVEV (reference sequence). This CDR3 is built from 13 residues. The CDR3 nucleotides are TGTGCCAGCAGACAGGGGACCTACACTGAAGCTTTCTTT. Amino acid sequence: CASRQGTYTEAFF.

V usage is TRBV11-3 and J usage is TRBJ2-5; D might be TRBD2 (5 bases). The DNA end lines up better with TRBJ2-7; the J call may be wrong. There are 18 residues in the CDR3. The germline CDR1 and CDR2 sequences are SGHNT and YENEEA. CDR3 sequence: CASSLAPLLGSLRNEQYF. CDR3 bases: TGTGCCAGCAGCTTAGCCCCCCTGTTGGGGAGTCTGAGGAACGAGCAGTACTTC.

V usage is TRBV19 and J usage is TRBJ1-4, with unresolved D. The CDR3 length is 15 residues. Germline lookup yields CDR1 LNHDA and CDR2 SQIVND (reference sequence). V lost 1 base, J lost 6 bases, and 12 bases lay in between. CDR3: CASSIVRVGDEKLFF. As DNA, the CDR3 is TGTGCCAGTAGTATAGTTAGGGTCGGGGATGAAAAACTGTTTTTT.

The chain is built from TRBV5-1 and TRBJ2-5, with 8 bases aligning to TRBD1. The V and J ends lost 5 bases and 5 bases, in that order; junction bases with no gene match: 11. Germline V gene data show CDR1 as SGHRS and CDR2 as YFSETQ. CDR3 size: 15 residues. CDR3 protein: CASRFVQGAGETQYF. Here the CDR3 DNA reads TGCGCCAGCAGATTCGTCCAGGGGGCGGGGGAGACCCAGTACTTC.

The rearrangement joins TRBV6-1 to TRBJ2-1, with a weak D call TRBD1 (6 bases). V lost 11 bases and J lost 3, with 14 bases in between. The CDR3 loop spans 13 amino acids. From germline, CDR1 is MNHNS and CDR2 SASEGT. The DNA of the CDR3 is TGTGCCGGCTCCACAGGGTTCTACAATGAGCAGTTCTTC. Translating gives CAGSTGFYNEQFF.

The J gene is TRBJ2-7, the V gene TRBV6-1; 10 positions match TRBD1. The CDR3 is 15 amino acids. CDR1 is MNHNS and CDR2 is SASEGT in the germline V gene. The V gene end was trimmed by 4 bases and the J gene end by 2 bases; junction bases not matched to a gene: 5. The CDR3 region is CASSVGTGATYEQYF. The CDR3 DNA is TGTGCCAGCAGTGTTGGGACAGGGGCTACCTACGAGCAGTACTTC.

The genes are TRBV4-1 and TRBJ1-2, with 9 bases lining up with TRBD1. The V gene's germline CDR1 is MGHRA and CDR2 YSYEKL. The CDR3 spans 14 residues. V shed 6 bases, J shed 6 bases, and the junction held 8 bases outside the gene matches. CDR3 DNA sequence: TGCGCCAGCAGAGCCCCGGGACAGGGAAATGGCTACACCTTC. Translation gives CASRAPGQGNGYTF.

The V call is TRBV19, the J call TRBJ2-1; perhaps TRBD2 as D (6 bases). V lost 3 bases and J lost 1, with 13 bases in between. This CDR3 is built from 16 residues. CDR1 LNHDA and CDR2 SQIVND come from the germline V gene (reference sequence). The CDR3 loop is CASSIRGGPSYNEQFF. CDR3 nucleotides: TGTGCCAGTAGTATCCGGGGAGGCCCTTCCTACAATGAGCAGTTCTTC. The variable domain in full, with the rest retrieved from reference TRBV19 and TRBJ2-1, is DGGITQSPKYLFRKEGQNVTLSCEQNLNHDAMYWYRQDPGQGLRLIYYSQIVNDFQKGDIAEGYSVSREKKESFPLTVTSAQKNPTAFYLCASSIRGGPSYNEQFFGPGTRLTVL.

About this clone itself: The sample contains more than one DNA sequence encoding this CDR3. V usage is TRBV5-1 and J usage is TRBJ2-6, with D hard to call. Between the trimmed V and J ends, which lost 2 bases and 0 bases, there was a span of 3 bases. The length of the CDR3 is 14 residues. CDR1 and CDR2 from the germline V gene are SGHRS and YFSETQ. CDR3 loop: CASSFSSGANVLTF. The CDR3 region has the DNA TGCGCCAGCAGCTTCAGCTCTGGGGCCAACGTCCTGACTTTC.

The chain couples TRBV6-6 to TRBJ2-1; no definite D call. This CDR3 is built from 10 residues. The V gene's germline CDR1 is MNHNY and CDR2 SVGAGI (reference sequence). Trimming took off 4 bases at V and 8 bases at J, with 3 bases between the two ends. In DNA, the CDR3 is TGTGCCAGCAGTTCCCATGAGCAGTTCTTC. It codes for CASSSHEQFF.

The V and J genes are TRBV19 and TRBJ2-3; perhaps TRBD1 as D (6 bases). From germline, CDR1 is LNHDA and CDR2 SQIVND (reference sequence). The ends were cut back, 3 bases at V and 3 bases at J, with 13 bases in the middle. This CDR3 contains 15 residues. The CDR3 loop reads CASSILGARTDTQYF. CDR3 DNA: TGTGCCAGTAGTATTTTGGGGGCGAGAACAGATACGCAGTATTTT.

The chain uses TRBV27 and TRBJ2-7, with 8 bases identical to TRBD1. CDR1 and CDR2 from the germline V gene are MNHEY and SMNVEV (reference sequence). This CDR3 spans 14 amino acids. J was trimmed by 5 bases and V by 4 bases; bases with no gene match: 7. The CDR3: CASSSGQAANEQYF. The CDR3 nucleotides are TGTGCCAGCAGTTCGGGACAGGCGGCTAACGAGCAGTACTTC.

This clone showed up just a few times. The rearrangement uses TRBV19 and TRBJ1-3; D not certain. Trimming removed 10 bases from V and 2 bases from J, with 9 bases in between. Germline assignment: CDR1 LNHDA and CDR2 SQIVND (reference sequence). The CDR3 covers 12 residues. The CDR3 sequence is CATRWTGNTIYF. CDR3 coding DNA: TGTGCCACTCGGTGGACTGGAAACACCATATATTTT.

This rearrangement joins TRBV5-5 to TRBJ1-2; D call uncertain. Trimming shortened V by 4 bases and J by 2 bases, and 15 bases separated the two germline ends. The germline V gene encodes CDR1 SGHKS and CDR2 YYEKEE (reference sequence). The CDR3 is 15 amino acids. The CDR3 bases are TGTGCCAGCAGCCCTAAGGGTATGGGGAACTATGGCTACACCTTC. Translating it yields CASSPKGMGNYGYTF.

V usage is TRBV18 and J usage is TRBJ1-2; D remains unclear. Germline V gives CDR1 KGHSH, CDR2 LQKENI. CDR3 length: 15 amino acids. V shed 1 base and J shed 3 bases, with 12 bases lying between them. This CDR3 reads CASSPLGREDYGYTF. As DNA, the CDR3 is TGTGCCAGCTCACCACTTGGTAGGGAAGACTATGGCTACACCTTC.

The chain recombines TRBV25-1 with TRBJ2-1; a possible D gene is TRBD2 (7 bases). The ends were cut back, 9 bases at V and 12 bases at J, with 18 bases in the middle. CDR3 length equals 12 residues. Per germline, CDR1 MGHDK and CDR2 SYGVNS. CDR3 in DNA: TGTGCCAGTTCTGACAGGCTAGCGGCGCAGTTCTTC. Its protein product is CASSDRLAAQFF.

The rearrangement joins TRBV6-6 to TRBJ1-2; no definite D call. The germline V and J ends were trimmed by 7 bases and 8 bases, with 23 bases remaining between them. The germline gives CDR1 MNHNY, CDR2 SVGAGI (reference sequence). The CDR3 runs 15 residues. CDR3 bases: TGTGCCAGCATAGATTCGGACGGTGTAATTGGGGGCTACACCTTC. Translation: CASIDSDGVIGGYTF.

This clone is labeled medium-sized. The rearrangement joins TRBV19 to TRBJ2-3; D might be TRBD1 or TRBD2, each matching 6 bases. Trimming took 6 bases from V and 0 from J, leaving 10 bases between them. There are 14 residues in the CDR3. CDR1 is LNHDA, CDR2 SQIVND, per germline (reference sequence). CDR3 loop: CASRTGASTDTQYF. The DNA of the CDR3 is TGTGCCAGTAGAACGGGGGCCAGCACAGATACGCAGTATTTT.

The chain uses TRBV4-1 and TRBJ1-1; 7 nucleotides line up with TRBD1. Germline lookup yields CDR1 MGHRA and CDR2 YSYEKL. With 0 bases clipped from V and 4 bases from J, the junction kept 8 bases outside the gene matches. This CDR3 comprises 16 residues. The chain's CDR3 is CASSQETGVLGTEAFF. The CDR3 nucleotides are TGCGCCAGCAGCCAAGAAACAGGGGTCCTGGGCACTGAAGCTTTCTTT.

This rearrangement joins TRBV4-1 to TRBJ2-7; perhaps TRBD2 as D (7 bases). The CDR3 spans 18 residues. With 0 bases removed from V and 0 bases from J, the gap between germline ends came to 18 bases. Germline loops: CDR1 MGHRA, CDR2 YSYEKL. The chain's CDR3 is CASSQDPMGGTTSYEQYF. CDR3 sequence (DNA): TGCGCCAGCAGCCAAGATCCGATGGGAGGGACAACCTCCTACGAGCAGTACTTC.

This clone appeared a single time. The rearrangement links TRBV6-1 to TRBJ2-7; 9 bases are a match to TRBD2. Trimming took 1 base from V and 4 from J; bases not matched to a gene: 2. The CDR3 is made up of 14 amino acids. Germline loops: CDR1 MNHNS, CDR2 SASEGT. The DNA for the CDR3 is TGTGCCAGCAGTGAAGTACTAGCGGGTTACGAGCAGTACTTC. This sequence encodes CASSEVLAGYEQYF.

V gene TRBV7-8 combines with J gene TRBJ1-2, with TRBD1 matching 7 bases. V lost 1 base to trimming and J lost 0 bases; unmatched junction nucleotides: 2. The CDR3 totals 15 residues. Germline values: CDR1 SGHVS, CDR2 FQNEAQ. The CDR3 loop reads CASSLGQGANYGYTF. The CDR3, as DNA: TGTGCCAGCAGCTTAGGGCAGGGGGCTAACTATGGCTACACCTTC.

As to this clone: Other nucleotide sequences in the sample specify the same CDR3. This sequence joins TRBV5-1 and TRBJ1-1; D is possibly TRBD1 (6 bases). V shed 3 bases and J shed 0 bases, with 9 bases lying between them. CDR1 and CDR2 from the germline V gene are SGHRS and YFSETQ. This CDR3 has 14 residues. Written as DNA, the CDR3 is TGCGCCAGCAGCTCGGGGGCTTTGAACACTGAAGCTTTCTTT. Translated, it gives CASSSGALNTEAFF.

This clone turned up a few times. The junction departs from germline at one end; a sequencing error may be responsible. This chain links TRBV9 with TRBJ2-7; 8 bases line up with TRBD2. The germline V gene has CDR1 SGDLS and CDR2 YYNGEE. This CDR3 comprises 13 residues. The CDR3 region is CASSGDRSYEQYF. CDR3 nucleotide sequence: TGTGCCAGTAGCGGGGATAGGTCCTACGAGCAGTACTTC.

The rearrangement joins TRBV4-2 to TRBJ2-7; the match to TRBD2 covers 9 bases. Germline trimming cut 2 bases from V and 5 bases from J; bases unmatched to any gene: 7. The CDR3 sequence is 15 residues long. Germline CDR1 is LGHNA and CDR2 is YNFKEQ. The CDR3 here is CASSQSTSGSNEQYF. The DNA of the CDR3 is TGTGCCAGCAGCCAAAGTACTAGCGGGTCGAACGAGCAGTACTTC.

CDR3 loop: CASSQGPTLASGANVLTF. The CDR3 nucleotides read TGTGCCAGCAGCCAGGGACCGACTCTAGCCTCTGGGGCCAACGTCCTGACTTTC. The V and J genes are TRBV7-8 and TRBJ2-6; either TRBD1 or TRBD2 may fit D (5 bases each). Germline loops: CDR1 SGHVS, CDR2 FQNEAQ. V lost 5 bases and J lost 0, with 17 bases in between. This CDR3 has 18 residues.